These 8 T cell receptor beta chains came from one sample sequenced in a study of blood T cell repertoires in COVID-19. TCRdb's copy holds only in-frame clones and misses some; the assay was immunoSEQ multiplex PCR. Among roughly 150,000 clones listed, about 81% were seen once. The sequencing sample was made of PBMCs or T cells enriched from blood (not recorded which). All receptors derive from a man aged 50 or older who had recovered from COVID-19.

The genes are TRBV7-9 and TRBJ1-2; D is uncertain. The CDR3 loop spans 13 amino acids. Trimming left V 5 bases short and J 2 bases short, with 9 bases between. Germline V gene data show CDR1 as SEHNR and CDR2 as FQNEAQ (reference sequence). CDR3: CASSPGWNYGYTF. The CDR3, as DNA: TGTGCCAGCAGCCCGGGATGGAACTATGGCTACACCTTC.

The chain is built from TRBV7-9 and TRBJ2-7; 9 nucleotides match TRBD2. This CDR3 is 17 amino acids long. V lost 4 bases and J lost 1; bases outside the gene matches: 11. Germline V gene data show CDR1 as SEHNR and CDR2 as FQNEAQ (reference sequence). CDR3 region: CASSSLRSGGTSYEQYF. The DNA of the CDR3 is TGTGCCAGCAGCTCCCTGAGAAGCGGGGGGACTTCCTACGAGCAGTACTTC.

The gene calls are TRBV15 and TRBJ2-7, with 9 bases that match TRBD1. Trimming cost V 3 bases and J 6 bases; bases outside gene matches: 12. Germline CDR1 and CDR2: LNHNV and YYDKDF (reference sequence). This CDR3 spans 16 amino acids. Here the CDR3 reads CATSRGANRGQVEQYF. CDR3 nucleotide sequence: TGTGCCACCAGCAGGGGGGCAAACAGGGGGCAGGTCGAGCAGTACTTC. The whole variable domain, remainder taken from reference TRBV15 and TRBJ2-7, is DAMVIQNPRYQVTQFGKPVTLSCSQTLNHNVMYWYQQKSSQAPKLLFHYYDKDFNNEADTPDNFQSRRPNTSFCFLDIRSPGLGDTAMYLCATSRGANRGQVEQYFGPGTRLTVT.

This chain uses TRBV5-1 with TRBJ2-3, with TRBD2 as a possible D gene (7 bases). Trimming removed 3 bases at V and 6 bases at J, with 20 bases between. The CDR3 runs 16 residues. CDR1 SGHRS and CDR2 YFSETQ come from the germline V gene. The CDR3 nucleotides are TGCGCCAGCAGCTCATGGGGCGGGGGCCTCAGGGATACGCAGTATTTT. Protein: CASSSWGGGLRDTQYF.

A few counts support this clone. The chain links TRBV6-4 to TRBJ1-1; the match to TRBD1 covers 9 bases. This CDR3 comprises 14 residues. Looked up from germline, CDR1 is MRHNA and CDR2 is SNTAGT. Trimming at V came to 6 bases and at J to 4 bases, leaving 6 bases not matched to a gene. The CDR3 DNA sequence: TGTGCCAGCAGGGATACGGACAGGGGCACTGAAGCTTTCTTT. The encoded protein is CASRDTDRGTEAFF.

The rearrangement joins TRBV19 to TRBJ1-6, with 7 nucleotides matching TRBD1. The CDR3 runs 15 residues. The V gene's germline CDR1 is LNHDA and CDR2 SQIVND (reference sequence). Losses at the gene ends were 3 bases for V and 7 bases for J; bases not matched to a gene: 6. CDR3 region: CASSIFRDSNSPLHF. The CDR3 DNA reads TGTGCCAGTAGTATTTTCCGGGACAGCAATTCACCCCTCCACTTT. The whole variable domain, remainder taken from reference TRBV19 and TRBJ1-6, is DGGITQSPKYLFRKEGQNVTLSCEQNLNHDAMYWYRQDPGQGLRLIYYSQIVNDFQKGDIAEGYSVSREKKESFPLTVTSAQKNPTAFYLCASSIFRDSNSPLHFGNGTRLTVT.

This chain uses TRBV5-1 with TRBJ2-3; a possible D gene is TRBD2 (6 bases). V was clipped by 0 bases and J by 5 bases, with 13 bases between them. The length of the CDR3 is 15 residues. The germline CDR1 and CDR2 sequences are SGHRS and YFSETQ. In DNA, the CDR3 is TGCGCCAGCAGCTTGGAGGGACTGGGAATAGATACGCAGTATTTT. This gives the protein CASSLEGLGIDTQYF.

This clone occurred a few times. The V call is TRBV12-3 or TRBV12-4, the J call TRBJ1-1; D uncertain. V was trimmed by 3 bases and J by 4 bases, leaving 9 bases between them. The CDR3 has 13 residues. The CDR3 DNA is TGTGCCAGCAGTTTGCAGGTCAGCACTGAAGCTTTCTTT. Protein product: CASSLQVSTEAFF.